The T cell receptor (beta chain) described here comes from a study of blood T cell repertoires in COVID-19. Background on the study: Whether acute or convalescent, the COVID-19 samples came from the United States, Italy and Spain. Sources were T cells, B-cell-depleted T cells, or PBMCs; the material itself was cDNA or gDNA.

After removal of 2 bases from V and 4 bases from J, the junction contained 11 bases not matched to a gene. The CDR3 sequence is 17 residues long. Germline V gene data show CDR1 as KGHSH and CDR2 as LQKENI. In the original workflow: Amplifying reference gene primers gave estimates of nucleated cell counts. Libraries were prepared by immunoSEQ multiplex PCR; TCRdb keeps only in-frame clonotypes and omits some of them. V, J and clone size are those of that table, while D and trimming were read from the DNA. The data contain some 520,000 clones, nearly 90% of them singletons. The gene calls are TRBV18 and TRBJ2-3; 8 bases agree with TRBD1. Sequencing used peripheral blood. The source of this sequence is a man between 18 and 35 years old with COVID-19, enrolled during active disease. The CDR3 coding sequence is TGTGCCAGCTCACCAAACGCAGGGGGCAGGGTAGCAGATACGCAGTATTTT. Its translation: CASSPNAGGRVADTQYF.